This T cell receptor (beta chain) originates from a study of cytotoxic CD8 clonotypes in ibrutinib-treated CLL. The wider study: On average, around 89,000 productive rearrangements and 260,000 or so productive templates per sample. Study results and limitations: Baseline clonality, higher than in age-matched healthy donors, tracked circulating CD8+ T-cell counts. Treatment left the uncommon public clonotypes either contracted or stable in frequency.

The repertoire was sequenced with immunoSEQ multiplex PCR; TCRdb's copy has only in-frame clones and lacks some. The sample has about 56,000 clones; roughly 50% are singletons. Germline V gives CDR1 SGHAT, CDR2 FQDESV (reference sequence). Trimming removed 5 bases from V and 5 bases from J; junction bases left unmatched: 13. The CDR3 length is 16 residues. As to this clone: What it binds is unknown.

The sequencing here drew on PBMCs, taken after 24 months of ibrutinib treatment. The chain uses TRBV11-1 and TRBJ1-1; the match to TRBD1 covers 8 bases. This TCR was recovered from a human donor with chronic lymphocytic leukemia. CDR3 loop: CASSPNRGQGLTEAFF. For the CDR3, the DNA is TGTGCCAGCAGCCCGAACCGAGGACAGGGTCTGACTGAAGCTTTCTTT.